The present entry profiles one T cell receptor (beta chain) with its context. The data derive from a study of technical replicates of blood from several donors. Clones were read by immunoSEQ multiplex PCR, and TCRdb kept only the in-frame ones, dropping some. This table has 55,000 to 85,000 clones, around 97% appearing once. The CDR3 contains 16 residues. J lost 2 bases, V lost 4 bases, and 6 bases had no gene match. The V gene's germline CDR1 is SGHDT and CDR2 YYEEEE. The TCR was taken from a human donor in good health. The sequencing input was T cells isolated from PBMCs. The chain links TRBV5-6 to TRBJ2-3; 11 nucleotides match TRBD2. The CDR3 spells CASSMTSGMFTDTQYF. The CDR3 DNA is TGTGCCAGCAGCATGACTAGCGGGATGTTCACAGATACGCAGTATTTT.